The 14 T cell receptor beta chains in this list originate from one sample, sequenced in a study of cytomegalovirus exposure and HLA in healthy donors. The PCR employed 60 Vbeta primers together with 13 Jbeta primers. The method was immunoSEQ multiplex PCR; TCRdb's version includes in-frame clones alone and lacks a portion of them. Of about 190,000 clones in the sample, roughly 77% were seen once. Specimen: PBMCs. The receptors stem from a woman aged 25 to 39 in good health and CMV-seropositive.

The chain links TRBV6-1 to TRBJ2-7, with TRBD2 matching over 8 bases. The CDR3 is 14 residues long. J was trimmed by 7 bases and V by 0 bases; bases with no gene match: 5. Germline values: CDR1 MNHNS, CDR2 SASEGT. The CDR3 region is CASSEATGGEEQYF. In DNA, the CDR3 is TGTGCCAGCAGTGAAGCTACCGGGGGGGAAGAGCAGTACTTC.

V and J are TRBV6-1 and TRBJ1-5; TRBD1 is a possible D gene (5 bases). The V end lost 7 bases, the J end lost 1 base, and 8 bases lay between the germline ends. Germline V gives CDR1 MNHNS, CDR2 SASEGT. This CDR3 is 13 amino acids long. CDR3: CASTRQSNQPQHF. CDR3 DNA: TGTGCCAGCACTCGACAGAGCAATCAGCCCCAGCATTTT.

The genes are TRBV4-1 and TRBJ2-1; 7 bases agree with TRBD2. Germline values: CDR1 MGHRA, CDR2 YSYEKL. This CDR3 contains 15 residues. Germline trimming cut 2 bases from V and 0 bases from J; bases unmatched to any gene: 1. The CDR3 nucleotides are TGCGCCAGCAGCCAAACTAGCGCCTCCTACAATGAGCAGTTCTTC. This gives the protein CASSQTSASYNEQFF.

V and J are TRBV28 and TRBJ2-3; 9 bases fit TRBD2. V dropped 5 bases and J dropped 3; count of bases not matched to a gene: 3. Germline loops: CDR1 MDHEN, CDR2 SYDVKM. The CDR3 length is 14 residues. For the CDR3, the DNA is TGTGCCAGCAGTGGACTAGCGTCAACAGATACGCAGTATTTT. Amino acid sequence: CASSGLASTDTQYF.

The rearrangement uses TRBV5-3 and TRBJ2-7; 7 bases map to TRBD1. TRBV5-3 is placed among ORFs of uncertain function. This CDR3 region has 18 residues. V shed 3 bases, J shed 4 bases, and the junction held 19 bases outside the gene matches. The DNA of the CDR3 is TGTGCCAGAAGCTCCTGTACCCTCGTCGCAGGGGGTGGGTACGAGCAGTACTTC. It codes for CARSSCTLVAGGGYEQYF.

The genes are TRBV19 and TRBJ2-3; the match to TRBD1 covers 9 bases. The CDR3 has 16 residues. Trimming at V came to 6 bases and at J to 4 bases, leaving 11 bases not matched to a gene. Looked up from germline, CDR1 is LNHDA and CDR2 is SQIVND (reference sequence). The CDR3 loop is CASSPQGAFSPDTQYF. The CDR3 DNA is TGTGCCAGTAGCCCACAGGGGGCGTTCAGCCCAGATACGCAGTATTTT.

The rearrangement joins TRBV10-2 to TRBJ2-3; D possibly corresponds to TRBD2 (5 bases). V gave up 0 bases and J gave up 4 bases, with 11 bases separating them. Germline V CDR1 and CDR2: WSHSY, SAAADI. The CDR3 length is 15 residues. The CDR3 DNA follows: TGCGCCAGCAGTGAGTCGGTGGGAGTGGCAGATACGCAGTATTTT. It translates to CASSESVGVADTQYF.

The genes are TRBV2 and TRBJ2-2; 7 bases match TRBD2. Germline V gene data show CDR1 as SNHLY and CDR2 as FYNNEI. CDR3 length: 14 amino acids. The junction had 7 bases not matched to a gene; V was cut back by 5 bases and J by 7 bases. The CDR3 sequence is CASSIGTTFGELFF. CDR3 coding DNA: TGTGCCAGCAGTATCGGGACTACGTTCGGGGAGCTGTTTTTT.

The chain combines TRBV27 with TRBJ1-6; a possible D gene is TRBD1 (5 bases). The CDR3 contains 13 residues. Germline V gives CDR1 MNHEY, CDR2 SMNVEV (reference sequence). V lost 7 bases and J lost 6, with 10 bases in between. The CDR3 sequence: CASTTGVNSPLHF. The CDR3 nucleotides read TGTGCCAGCACGACGGGGGTTAATTCACCCCTCCACTTT.

The chain joins TRBV5-3 to TRBJ1-5, with 7 nucleotides matching TRBD1. TRBV5-3 is labeled an ORF, and its function is uncertain. This CDR3 comprises 16 residues. J gave up 0 bases and V 4 bases, and 7 bases lay outside the gene matches. CDR3 in amino acids: CARSQDRRNSNQPQHF. For the CDR3, the DNA is TGTGCCAGAAGCCAGGACAGGAGGAATAGCAATCAGCCCCAGCATTTT.

The rearrangement links TRBV6-5 to TRBJ1-2; 8 bases line up with TRBD1. The junction had 13 bases not matched to a gene; V was cut back by 6 bases and J by 7 bases. The CDR3 loop spans 15 amino acids. The germline V gene encodes CDR1 MNHEY and CDR2 SVGAGI. DNA for the CDR3: TGTGCCAGCAGCTTGAACTCCGGGACAGGCATTGGCTACACCTTC. Its translation is CASSLNSGTGIGYTF.

A few counts support this clone. The V gene is TRBV14, the J gene TRBJ2-7; D is undetermined. There are 13 residues in the CDR3. Germline loops: CDR1 SGHDN, CDR2 FVKESK. The V and J ends lost 0 bases and 6 bases respectively, with 9 bases between them. The CDR3 loop is CASSQDIEFEQYF. CDR3 nucleotide sequence: TGTGCCAGCAGCCAAGATATAGAGTTCGAGCAGTACTTC.

The V call is TRBV13, the J call TRBJ2-1, with D perhaps TRBD2 (6 bases). The CDR3 has 15 amino acids. V lost 5 bases and J lost 0, with 11 bases in between. Germline assignment: CDR1 PRHDT and CDR2 FYEKMQ (reference sequence). The chain's CDR3 is CASSDSGRSYNEQFF. Written as DNA, the CDR3 is TGTGCCAGCAGCGATAGCGGACGCTCCTACAATGAGCAGTTCTTC.

The rearrangement joins TRBV5-1 to TRBJ1-4, with D hard to call. The germline V gene encodes CDR1 SGHRS and CDR2 YFSETQ. The CDR3 has 13 residues. Between the trimmed V and J ends, which lost 0 bases and 7 bases, there was a span of 7 bases. CDR3 in amino acids: CASSLVPGEKLFF. Here the CDR3 DNA reads TGCGCCAGCAGCTTGGTTCCGGGTGAAAAACTGTTTTTT.